These T cell receptor beta chains were read from a single sample in a study of neurological immune-mediated disorders. TCRdb re-called the 5' RACE reads with MiXCR, one entry per CDR3 protein. The sample holds tens of thousands of distinct CDR3 sequences, 17% seen once. The specimen sequenced was PBMCs. The receptors were sampled from a woman between 40 and 50 years old in good health. Both conserved end residues are part of each CDR3. Each record gives: J gene, V gene, clone size, D gene, CDR3 protein, CDR3 DNA. The D gene is left open where the match is weak. Clone size is not always given. Where it is, it says once, few, many or a class for expanded clones.

TRBJ1-1 | TRBV20-1 | many | . | CSARVSPGAEAFF | TGCAGTGCTAGAGTTTCCCCTGGTGCTGAAGCTTTCTTT
TRBJ2-1 | TRBV25-1 | many | TRBD2 | CASTSRGAGGNEQFF | TGTGCCAGCACCTCTCGCGGGGCGGGGGGGAATGAGCAGTTCTTC
TRBJ1-2 | TRBV20-1 | many | . | CSASRAEGYTF | TGCAGTGCTAGTAGGGCGGAGGGCTACACCTTC
TRBJ1-1 | TRBV4-3 | many | . | CASSQEGAEGRLDTEAFF | TGCGCCAGCAGCCAAGAGGGGGCGGAGGGCAGGTTGGACACTGAAGCTTTCTTT
TRBJ2-3 | TRBV2 | once | . | CASSRRSDTQYF | TGTGCCAGCAGCCGGCGATCAGATACGCAGTATTTT
TRBJ2-7 | TRBV5-6 | many | . | CASSLEQGKLYEQYF | TGTGCCAGCAGCTTGGAGCAGGGGAAGCTCTACGAGCAGTACTTC
TRBJ2-1 | TRBV11-2 | . | . | CASTPGSPAHEQFF | TGTGCCAGCACCCCGGGGTCCCCCGCGCATGAGCAGTTCTTC
TRBJ2-1 | TRBV20-1 | many | . | CSARLTGNNEQFF | TGCAGTGCTAGGTTAACAGGAAACAATGAGCAGTTCTTC
TRBJ1-1 | TRBV4-3 | many | . | CASSQEAGNTEAFF | TGCGCCAGCAGCCAAGAGGCAGGGAACACTGAAGCTTTCTTT
TRBJ2-2 | TRBV20-1 | many | TRBD1 | CSAEDREDTGELFF | TGCAGTGCCGAGGACAGGGAGGACACCGGGGAGCTGTTTTTT
TRBJ2-3 | TRBV5-4 | . | . | CASSSSAGFVF | TGTGCCAGCAGCTCTTCGGCGGGTTTCGTTTTT
TRBJ1-2 | TRBV5-1 | many | TRBD1 | CASRLATGGYGYTF | TGCGCCAGCAGATTGGCCACAGGGGGCTATGGCTACACCTTC
TRBJ2-3 | TRBV5-1 | . | TRBD1 | CASSSIGQGYTDTQYF | TGCGCCAGCAGCTCAATCGGACAGGGATACACAGATACGCAGTATTTT
TRBJ2-5 | TRBV12-3/TRBV12-4 | many | . | CASSPWIGDQRETQYF | TGTGCCAGCAGTCCCTGGATAGGGGACCAGAGAGAGACCCAGTACTTC
TRBJ1-2 | TRBV12-3/TRBV12-4 | . | . | CASSLGDGYTF | TGTGCCAGCAGTTTAGGAGATGGCTACACCTTC
TRBJ2-3 | TRBV4-1 | many | . | CASSQVVSTDTQYF | TGCGCCAGCAGCCAAGTCGTGAGCACAGATACGCAGTATTTT
TRBJ2-5 | TRBV7-2 | many | TRBD1 | CASSNPGTGGQETQYF | TGTGCCAGCAGCAACCCCGGGACAGGAGGACAAGAGACCCAGTACTTC
TRBJ1-5 | TRBV6-4 | . | TRBD1 | CASSVIKTGQGPLYSNQPQHF | TGTGCCAGCAGCGTTATCAAAACGGGACAGGGACCACTGTATAGCAATCAGCCCCAGCATTTT
TRBJ2-3 | TRBV29-1 | many | . | CSVDGGGTDTQYF | TGCAGCGTTGATGGCGGGGGCACAGATACGCAGTATTTT